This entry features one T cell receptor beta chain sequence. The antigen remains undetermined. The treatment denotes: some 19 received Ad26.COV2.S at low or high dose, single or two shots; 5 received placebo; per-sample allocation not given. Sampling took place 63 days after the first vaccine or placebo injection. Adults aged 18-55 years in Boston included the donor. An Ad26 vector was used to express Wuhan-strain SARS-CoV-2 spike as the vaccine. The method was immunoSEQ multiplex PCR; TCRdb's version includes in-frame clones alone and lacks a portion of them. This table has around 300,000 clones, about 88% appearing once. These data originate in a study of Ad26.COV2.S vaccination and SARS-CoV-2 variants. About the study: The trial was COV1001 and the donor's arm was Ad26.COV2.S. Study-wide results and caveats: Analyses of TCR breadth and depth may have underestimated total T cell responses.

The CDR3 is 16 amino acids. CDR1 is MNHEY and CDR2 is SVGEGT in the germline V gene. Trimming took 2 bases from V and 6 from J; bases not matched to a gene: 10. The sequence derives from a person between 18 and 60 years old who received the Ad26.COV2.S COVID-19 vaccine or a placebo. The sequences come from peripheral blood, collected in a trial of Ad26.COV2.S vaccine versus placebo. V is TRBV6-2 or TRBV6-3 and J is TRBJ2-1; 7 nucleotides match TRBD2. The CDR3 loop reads CASSYAGTTLGNEQFF. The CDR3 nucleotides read TGTGCCAGCAGTTACGCCGGGACTACCCTTGGCAATGAGCAGTTCTTC.